A selection of T cell receptor beta chains follows, all from one sample in a study of T cell responses to AZD1222 COVID-19 vaccine. Data came from immunoSEQ multiplex PCR; TCRdb stores just in-frame clones and leaves some out. The data contain more than 100,000 clones, 88% of them singletons. The input for sequencing was peripheral blood, taken on day 0 of AZD1222 vaccination. These receptor sequences come from an adult in good health. CDR3s include the opening cysteine and the closing phenylalanine or tryptophan. D genes are given only for firm matches. A clone size is listed for some rows: how often the clone was seen (once, few, many), or a class if it is expanded.

cdr3_nt	cdr3_aa	clone_size	v_call	d_call	j_call
TGCAGTGCTAGTGGGCCGGGTCTCACTCAGCCCCAGCATTTT	CSASGPGLTQPQHF	NA	TRBV20-1	NA	TRBJ1-5
TGTGCCAGTAGCCCGACAGATATGAACACTGAAGCTTTCTTT	CASSPTDMNTEAFF	NA	TRBV19	NA	TRBJ1-1
TGCGCCAGCAGCAGTCAGGGTGGCTACACCTTC	CASSSQGGYTF	once	TRBV5-1	NA	TRBJ1-2
TGTGCCAGCAGCTTACAGGGGGCTAGCACAGATACGCAGTATTTT	CASSLQGASTDTQYF	NA	TRBV7-2	TRBD1	TRBJ2-3
TGTGCCAGCTCACAACCGCAGGGGGAGGCAGATACGCAGTATTTT	CASSQPQGEADTQYF	NA	TRBV18	NA	TRBJ2-3
TGTGCCAGCAGCTTAGTTTCGGGGGCGTACACCGGGGAGCTGTTTTTT	CASSLVSGAYTGELFF	NA	TRBV7-9	NA	TRBJ2-2
TGTGCCAGTAGTGTCGGACTGAGCTATGGCTACACCTTC	CASSVGLSYGYTF	once	TRBV19	NA	TRBJ1-2
TGTGCCAGCAGCGCCCGAGGAGACAGGGGGCGCCTTGATAATGGCTACACCTTC	CASSARGDRGRLDNGYTF	NA	TRBV21-1	NA	TRBJ1-2
TGTGCCAGCAGTTACTCGACCCGCAATAGGGGGGGCACTGAAGCTTTCTTT	CASSYSTRNRGGTEAFF	NA	TRBV6-2/TRBV6-3	NA	TRBJ1-1
TGCGCCAGCAGCCAAGATCTTACTAGCGGGGGGAACAATGAGCAGTTCTTC	CASSQDLTSGGNNEQFF	NA	TRBV4-1	TRBD2	TRBJ2-1
TGTGCCAGCAGCCCTCCCAATACAGGGAACGGGGCTAATGAAAAACTGTTTTTT	CASSPPNTGNGANEKLFF	NA	TRBV7-9	NA	TRBJ1-4
TGTGCCAGCAGCCAAGTGCTAGCGGGGTTCCAAGAGACCCAGTACTTC	CASSQVLAGFQETQYF	NA	TRBV3-1/TRBV3-2	TRBD2	TRBJ2-5
TGTGCCAGCAGCCTCCTTCGACAAGATAATTCACCCCTCCACTTT	CASSLLRQDNSPLHF	NA	TRBV7-2	NA	TRBJ1-6
TGTGCCAGCAGTGAATGGGGGCGGGGGGCCGCCTACAATGAGCAGTTCTTC	CASSEWGRGAAYNEQFF	NA	TRBV2	TRBD2	TRBJ2-1
TGTGCCAGCAGCCCATGGTTTTCGTCTCGGAATTCACCCCTCCACTTT	CASSPWFSSRNSPLHF	NA	TRBV28	NA	TRBJ1-6
TGTGCCAGCAGCTCCGGACTAGCGGGGGATACGCAGTATTTT	CASSSGLAGDTQYF	NA	TRBV5-6	TRBD2	TRBJ2-3
TGTGCCAGCAGTGATGATAGCGCAGATACGCAGTATTTT	CASSDDSADTQYF	NA	TRBV2	NA	TRBJ2-3
TGTGCCAGCAGCTTAGTGGGTAGCGGGGGATACAATGAGCAGTTCTTC	CASSLVGSGGYNEQFF	NA	TRBV7-2	TRBD2	TRBJ2-1
TGTGCCAGCAGCCCGGACAGGAACTATGGCTACACCTTC	CASSPDRNYGYTF	once	TRBV5-4	TRBD1	TRBJ1-2
TGTGCCAGCAGTTGGAAGAACGAGCAGTACTTC	CASSWKNEQYF	NA	TRBV6-5	NA	TRBJ2-7
TGTGCCATCAAGACTAGCGGGGAGAACACCGGGGAGCTGTTTTTT	CAIKTSGENTGELFF	NA	TRBV10-3	TRBD2	TRBJ2-2
TGTGCCAGCAGCTCGGGACAGCCCTACAATGAGCAGTTCTTC	CASSSGQPYNEQFF	few	TRBV5-4	TRBD1	TRBJ2-1